The subject of this entry is one T cell receptor beta chain. The authors carried out high-throughput sequencing of TCR beta. They applied it to CD8+ and CD4+ T cells obtained from blood. This entry is derived from a study of CD8 T cells in Susac syndrome. There are 22 residues in the CDR3. V lost 6 bases to trimming and J lost 2 bases; unmatched junction nucleotides: 29. After extraction with the RNeasy kit, roughly 0.45 to 1 ug of the RNA was reverse transcribed using random hexamers. It was immunoSEQ multiplex PCR that amplified TCR beta CDR3 across 54 Vbeta and 13 Jbeta. TCRdb processed the immunoSEQ multiplex PCR reads anew with MiXCR; each CDR3 protein has one entry. Of roughly 67,000 distinct CDR3 sequences listed, about 95% were seen once; the top ten hold 0.35% to 0.4%.

V gene TRBV12-3 or TRBV12-4 combines with J gene TRBJ1-2; 8 bases align to TRBD1. Sequenced input: CD8+ T cells from PBMCs. This receptor was obtained from a human donor with multiple sclerosis. The CDR3 loop reads CASRVRTGWPDYPGGDNYGYTF. CDR3 DNA sequence: TGTGCCAGCAGGGTTCGGACAGGGTGGCCAGACTACCCTGGGGGGGACAACTATGGCTACACCTTC.